This T cell receptor (beta chain) came from a study of memory B cells and T cells in multiple sclerosis. Study-wide results and limits: Normalization was needed because clone-set size differences affected shared clonotype counts.

Method: immunoSEQ multiplex PCR; TCRdb's copy keeps in-frame clones and lacks some. The sample contains some 11,000 clones, roughly 81% of which appear only once. As for this clone: Its antigen is undetermined.

Separate sequencing covered autoproliferating (CFSE-dim) and non-proliferating (CFSE-high) T cells from stimulus-free culture. Cultures began with approximately 52 million CFSE-labeled PBMCs, unstimulated for more than 6 days, with replicate wells pooled. Without exogenous stimuli, around 0.49 uM CFSE-labeled PBMCs were cultured serum-free. CDR1 and CDR2 (germline): MNHEY, SVGAGI. CDR3 length: 14 amino acids. Trimming took 5 bases from V and 2 from J, leaving 10 bases between them. Sequencing was performed on PBMCs from blood kept in culture. The receptor comes from a human donor with multiple sclerosis. This sequence joins TRBV6-5 and TRBJ1-5, with D possibly TRBD1 on 5 matching bases. DNA of the CDR3: TGTGCCAGCAGTGGTCCGGGGCGCAATCAGCCCCAGCATTTT. Its protein product is CASSGPGRNQPQHF.